Shown below are 3 T cell receptor beta chains from a single sample sequenced in a study of shared clonotypes between healthy human individuals. Data came from immunoSEQ multiplex PCR; TCRdb stores just in-frame clones and leaves some out. Altogether some 1,100,000 clones are present, around 78% being singletons, with the ten largest covering 0.4% to 0.55%. Sample: memory CD4+ T cells from PBMCs. Subset described: CD45RA-negative fraction. The receptors here all came from a man in his late teens or twenties in good health. Some clones in this sample may be carry-over from other donors' samples.

With respect to this clone: A junction boundary mismatches the germline segment, possibly from a read error. The V and J genes are TRBV7-8 and TRBJ2-7; D may be TRBD1 (5 bases). The CDR3 is 15 residues long. Germline V gives CDR1 SGHVS, CDR2 FQNEAQ. The CDR3 DNA reads as TGTGCCAGCAGCCCGCTTTGGGCAGGGCCCGGTGTAGTTAACTTC. Its translation: CASSPLWAGPGVVNF.

The chain carries TRBV5-1 and TRBJ2-1, with D perhaps matching TRBD2 (6 bases). This CDR3 has 16 residues. Trimming shortened V by 3 bases and J by 0 bases, and 13 bases separated the two germline ends. Germline V CDR1 and CDR2: SGHRS, YFSETQ. The CDR3 reads CASSSGAGLSYNEQFF. Written as DNA, the CDR3 is TGCGCCAGCAGCTCTGGGGCGGGGCTCTCCTACAATGAGCAGTTCTTC.

The chain carries TRBV6-5 and TRBJ2-5; tentatively, D is TRBD1 (5 bases). The germline gives CDR1 MNHEY, CDR2 SVGAGI. This CDR3 is built from 14 residues. Trimming removed 7 bases from V and 5 bases from J, with 17 bases in between. The CDR3 sequence: CASTLGASHETQYF. DNA for the CDR3: TGTGCCAGCACCCTAGGGGCTAGTCATGAGACCCAGTACTTC.